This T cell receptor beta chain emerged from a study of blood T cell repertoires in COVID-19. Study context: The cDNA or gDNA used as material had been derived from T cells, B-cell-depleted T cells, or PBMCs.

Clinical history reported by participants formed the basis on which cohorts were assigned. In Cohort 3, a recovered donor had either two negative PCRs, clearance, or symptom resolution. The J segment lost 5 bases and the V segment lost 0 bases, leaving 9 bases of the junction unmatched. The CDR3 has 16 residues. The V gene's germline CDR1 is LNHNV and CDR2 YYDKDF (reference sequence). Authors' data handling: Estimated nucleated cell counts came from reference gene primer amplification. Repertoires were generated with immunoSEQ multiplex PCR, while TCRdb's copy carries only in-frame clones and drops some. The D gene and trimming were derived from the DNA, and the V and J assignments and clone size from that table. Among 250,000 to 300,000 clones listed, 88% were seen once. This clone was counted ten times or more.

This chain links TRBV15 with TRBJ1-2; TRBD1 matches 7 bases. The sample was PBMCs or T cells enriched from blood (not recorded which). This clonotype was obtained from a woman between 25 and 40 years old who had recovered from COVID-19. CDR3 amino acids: CATSRDSGTEQYGYTF. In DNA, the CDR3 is TGTGCCACCAGCAGAGATAGTGGGACAGAACAATATGGCTACACCTTC.